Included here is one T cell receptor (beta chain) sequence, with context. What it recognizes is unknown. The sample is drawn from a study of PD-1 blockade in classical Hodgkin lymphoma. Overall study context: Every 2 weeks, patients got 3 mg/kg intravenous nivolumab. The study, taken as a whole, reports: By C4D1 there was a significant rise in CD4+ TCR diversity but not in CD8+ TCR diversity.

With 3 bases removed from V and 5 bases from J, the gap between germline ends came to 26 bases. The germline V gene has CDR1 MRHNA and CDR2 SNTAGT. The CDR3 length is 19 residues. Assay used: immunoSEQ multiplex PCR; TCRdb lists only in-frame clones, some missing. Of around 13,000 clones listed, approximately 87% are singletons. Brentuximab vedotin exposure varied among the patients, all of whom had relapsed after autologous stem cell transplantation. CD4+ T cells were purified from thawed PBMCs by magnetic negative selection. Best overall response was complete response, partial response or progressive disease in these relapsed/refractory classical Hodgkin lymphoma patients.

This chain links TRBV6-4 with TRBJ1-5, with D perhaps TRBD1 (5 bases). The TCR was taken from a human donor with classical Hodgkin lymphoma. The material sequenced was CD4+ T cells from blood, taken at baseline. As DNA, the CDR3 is TGTGCCAGCAGTGATGTGGTCAGTGTCGAAGGGGCTAGGGATCAGCCCCAGCATTTT. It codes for CASSDVVSVEGARDQPQHF.